These 29 T cell receptor beta chains share one sample of origin, sequenced in a study of blood T cells in healthy people across ages (dated by TCRdb to 2015 to 2017). The library was made by 5' RACE. Instrument used: Illumina HiSeq 2500. A second PCR of 7 to 11 cycles was performed with a sample-barcoded 5' primer and a J-beta primer mix. TCRdb cleaned the public reads at Q25 with fastp, built clones with MiXCR and kept in-frame beta chains. Merged by CDR3 protein, the rows form single entries marked with the most common genes and DNA. Recorded for this sample are approximately 1.5 million distinct CDR3 sequences; about 35% of them occurred a single time. The ten largest clones represent around 10% of the sample. The specimen sequenced was blood. The receptors shown here come from a young woman in good health.

The genes are TRBV7-3 and TRBJ2-1; D not certain. The V end was cut by 5 bases, the J end by 7 bases, with 18 bases between. The length of the CDR3 is 15 residues. Per the germline V gene, CDR1 is SGHTA and CDR2 is FQGTGA. CDR3 DNA: TGTGCCAGCAGCGGAACCGGTGGTACTTTGAATGAGCAGTTCTTC. Protein sequence: CASSGTGGTLNEQFF.

This clonotype was seen a few times. The chain recombines TRBV7-3 with TRBJ2-7; 13 bases match TRBD2. The germline V gene has CDR1 SGHTA and CDR2 FQGTGA. CDR3 length: 16 amino acids. V shed 5 bases, J shed 4 bases, and the junction held 8 bases outside the gene matches. This chain's CDR3 is CASSPGLAGAGYEQYF. The CDR3 DNA reads as TGTGCCAGCAGCCCCGGACTAGCGGGAGCGGGGTACGAGCAGTACTTC.

This chain uses TRBV12-3 or TRBV12-4 with TRBJ2-3, with 8 bases lining up with TRBD2. This CDR3 is 17 amino acids long. Trimming at V came to 5 bases and at J to 0 bases, leaving 10 bases not matched to a gene. The CDR3 protein is CASSNRLAGSSTDTQYF. The CDR3 DNA reads as TGTGCCAGCAGTAATCGCCTAGCGGGTTCCAGCACAGATACGCAGTATTTT.

V and J are TRBV7-8 and TRBJ1-5; perhaps TRBD1 as D (6 bases). This CDR3 region has 15 residues. Per germline, CDR1 SGHVS and CDR2 FQNEAQ. With 5 bases removed from V and 5 bases from J, the gap between germline ends came to 16 bases. CDR3 in DNA: TGTGCCAGCAGCACAAGCCGGGGGCTCGATCAGCCCCAGCATTTT. Amino acids: CASSTSRGLDQPQHF.

The rearrangement joins TRBV5-1 to TRBJ1-1, with TRBD1 matching over 8 bases. Germline V CDR1 and CDR2: SGHRS, YFSETQ. V gave up 3 bases and J gave up 4 bases; unmatched junction bases: 5. CDR3 length: 14 residues. This chain's CDR3 is CASSSDRVGTEAFF. As DNA, the CDR3 is TGCGCCAGCAGCTCGGACAGGGTTGGCACTGAAGCTTTCTTT.

This sequence joins TRBV15 and TRBJ2-7; possibly TRBD2 for D (6 bases). V gave up 5 bases and J gave up 5 bases, with 16 bases separating them. The germline V gene encodes CDR1 LNHNV and CDR2 YYDKDF (reference sequence). This CDR3 contains 14 residues. The CDR3 DNA sequence: TGTGCCACCAGCCCCTTGGGGGGAAATAACGAGCAGTACTTC. Amino acid sequence: CATSPLGGNNEQYF.

The J gene is TRBJ1-1, the V gene TRBV10-3; D is unresolved. V dropped 3 bases and J dropped 11 bases, with 22 bases sitting between them. The CDR3 is 15 amino acids. Germline-derived CDR1 and CDR2 are ENHRY and SYGVKD. CDR3 nucleotides: TGTGCCATCAGTGACTTGACGGACCATAGGCGAGATGCTTTCTTT. It codes for CAISDLTDHRRDAFF.

The chain links TRBV20-1 to TRBJ2-7; D may be TRBD2 (5 bases). The V end lost 2 bases, the J end lost 6 bases, and 11 bases lay between the germline ends. The CDR3 contains 12 residues. The germline V gene encodes CDR1 DFQATT and CDR2 SNEGSKA (reference sequence). The CDR3 spells CSARLRVGEQYF. CDR3 nucleotide sequence: TGCAGTGCTAGACTGAGGGTCGGCGAGCAGTACTTC.

V usage is TRBV20-1 and J usage is TRBJ1-1; D not certain. This CDR3 contains 11 residues. Germline CDR1 DFQATT, CDR2 SNEGSKA (reference sequence). V was clipped by 6 bases and J by 8 bases, with 13 bases between them. CDR3 sequence reads: CSAETATEAFF. The CDR3 coding sequence is TGCAGTGCAGAGACGGCAACCGAAGCTTTCTTT.

The chain employs TRBV9 and TRBJ2-7, with 9 bases that match TRBD1. Germline trimming cut 0 bases from V and 3 bases from J; bases unmatched to any gene: 4. Germline V lookup: CDR1 SGDLS, CDR2 YYNGEE. The CDR3 contains 15 residues. CDR3 protein: CASSVGTGDYYEQYF. The CDR3 region has the DNA TGTGCCAGCAGCGTAGGGACAGGGGATTACTACGAGCAGTACTTC.

This clonotype was seen a handful of times. The rearrangement uses TRBV27 and TRBJ2-4, with 14 bases that match TRBD2. The CDR3 is 15 amino acids. The trim removed 5 bases at V and 13 bases at J, leaving 10 bases unmatched. Germline CDR1 reads MNHEY; CDR2 reads SMNVEV (reference sequence). CDR3 loop: CASSPAGTSGSKQYF. Here the CDR3 DNA reads TGTGCCAGCAGTCCCGCCGGGACTAGCGGGAGTAAGCAGTACTTC.

This clonotype has a count of ten or more. J is TRBJ2-1 and V is TRBV29-1, with TRBD2 matching 9 bases. The germline gives CDR1 SQVTM, CDR2 ANQGSEA. This CDR3 has 17 residues. V shed 5 bases, J shed 3 bases, and the junction held 14 bases outside the gene matches. Here the CDR3 reads CSVPGLAGESYYNEQFF. Written as DNA, the CDR3 is TGCAGCGTTCCGGGACTAGCCGGAGAGTCGTACTACAATGAGCAGTTCTTC.

Notes on this clonotype: A much larger clone lies a single base off, so this may be a read error. The chain is built from TRBV28 and TRBJ1-2; D unclear. The CDR3 runs to 14 residues. CDR1 is MDHEN and CDR2 is SYDVKM in the germline V gene. V was cut by 3 bases and J by 5 bases, with 13 bases left in between. CDR3 nucleotide sequence: TGTGCCAGCAGTTTCATGGGCCGAGGGTATGGCTACACCTTC. This codes for CASSFMGRGYGYTF.

In nucleotides, the CDR3 is TGTGCCAGCTCAGTAGGGACAGACAATGAGCAGTTCTTC. This encodes CASSVGTDNEQFF. This chain links TRBV18 with TRBJ2-1; 7 nucleotides agree with TRBD1. Germline CDR1 KGHSH, CDR2 LQKENI. J was trimmed by 5 bases and V by 5 bases; bases with no gene match: 3. CDR3 length equals 13 residues.

This clonotype has only a few counts. This chain links TRBV28 with TRBJ2-1; D tentatively reads TRBD1 or TRBD2 (5 bases each). This CDR3 has 15 residues. Trimming stripped 3 bases from V and 4 bases from J, with 13 bases between. Germline assignment: CDR1 MDHEN and CDR2 SYDVKM. CDR3 nucleotide sequence: TGTGCCAGCAGTTTTGGGGGTCTGGGGTACAATGAGCAGTTCTTC. Amino acids: CASSFGGLGYNEQFF.

A few counts support this clonotype. DNA for the CDR3: TGTGCCAGCAGTCCTGCCTCGAGCGGGAGGCACCGCTACGAGCAGTACTTC. This translates into CASSPASSGRHRYEQYF. The chain couples TRBV28 to TRBJ2-7; 9 nucleotides align to TRBD2. V lost 5 bases to trimming and J lost 3 bases; unmatched junction nucleotides: 14. The CDR3 has 17 residues. Germline CDR1 reads MDHEN; CDR2 reads SYDVKM.

V usage is TRBV6-5 and J usage is TRBJ1-4; D perhaps matches TRBD1 (5 bases). The V end was cut by 0 bases, the J end by 0 bases, with 17 bases between. The CDR3 is 19 amino acids. CDR1 and CDR2 from the germline V gene are MNHEY and SVGAGI. This chain's CDR3 is CASSYSRVGTASTNEKLFF. The CDR3 DNA reads as TGTGCCAGCAGTTACTCGAGGGTTGGGACGGCATCAACTAATGAAAAACTGTTTTTT.

This clonotype appeared a few times. V usage is TRBV5-1 and J usage is TRBJ2-1, with TRBD1 matching 10 bases. Germline lookup yields CDR1 SGHRS and CDR2 YFSETQ. The V and J ends lost 2 bases and 8 bases, in that order; junction bases with no gene match: 4. This CDR3 spans 14 amino acids. The CDR3 spells CASSFGTGVHEQFF. In DNA, the CDR3 is TGCGCCAGCAGCTTCGGGACAGGGGTTCATGAGCAGTTCTTC. Full variable domain (remainder filled in from reference TRBV5-1 and TRBJ2-1): KAGVTQTPRYLIKTRGQQVTLSCSPISGHRSVSWYQQTPGQGLQFLFEYFSETQRNKGNFPGRFSGRQFSNSRSEMNVSTLELGDSALYLCASSFGTGVHEQFFGPGTRLTVL.

The sample holds a few counts of this clonotype. Just one base apart from a much larger clone, this may be a read error. The chain is built from TRBV13 and TRBJ2-5; TRBD1 might be the D (5 bases). The CDR3 contains 15 residues. Germline V lookup: CDR1 PRHDT, CDR2 FYEKMQ (reference sequence). The CDR3 nucleotides read TGTGCCAACAGCTTAGATAGGGGATTAAGCGAGACCCAGTACTTC. Encoded protein: CANSLDRGLSETQYF.

In this sample, this clonotype turned up a few times. The V call is TRBV12-3 or TRBV12-4, the J call TRBJ2-1; the match to TRBD2 covers 13 bases. V dropped 4 bases and J dropped 8; count of bases not matched to a gene: 5. The CDR3 is 15 amino acids. This CDR3 is CASSSGLAGAYEQFF. The CDR3 bases are TGTGCCAGCAGTTCAGGACTAGCGGGAGCCTATGAGCAGTTCTTC.

This clonotype was seen more than once but under ten times. CDR3 sequence: CASSVDGDDTDTQYF. The CDR3 region has the DNA TGTGCCAGCAGCGTAGACGGGGACGACACAGATACGCAGTATTTT. The chain uses TRBV9 and TRBJ2-3, with D possibly being TRBD1 or TRBD2 (5 bases each). Looked up from germline, CDR1 is SGDLS and CDR2 is YYNGEE. The V end lost 0 bases, the J end lost 2 bases, and 10 bases lay between the germline ends. The CDR3 covers 15 residues.

This clonotype was seen ten or more times. The chain employs TRBV7-9 and TRBJ2-1; 7 nucleotides agree with TRBD2. The ends lost 4 bases at V and 4 bases at J; junction bases unmatched: 7. The germline V gene encodes CDR1 SEHNR and CDR2 FQNEAQ (reference sequence). This CDR3 contains 15 residues. In DNA, the CDR3 is TGTGCCAGCAGCTATTCCAGCGGGGCTTACAATGAGCAGTTCTTC. It translates to CASSYSSGAYNEQFF.

This chain links TRBV7-9 with TRBJ2-7, with 9 nucleotides matching TRBD1. The CDR3 is 15 residues long. The junction had 8 bases not matched to a gene; V was cut back by 5 bases and J by 3 bases. CDR1 and CDR2 from the germline V gene are SEHNR and FQNEAQ (reference sequence). DNA of the CDR3: TGTGCCAGCAGCCGGACAGGGGAATGGAACTACGAGCAGTACTTC. It is translated as CASSRTGEWNYEQYF.

The V gene is TRBV19, the J gene TRBJ1-6; D may be TRBD1 (5 bases). Trimming removed 4 bases at V and 8 bases at J, with 12 bases between. The CDR3 runs 14 residues. Germline CDR1 reads LNHDA; CDR2 reads SQIVND (reference sequence). CDR3 coding DNA: TGTGCCAGTAGTAACCGGCAGGGTGATTCACCCCTCCACTTT. Translation gives CASSNRQGDSPLHF.

This chain joins TRBV4-1 and TRBJ1-1; no reliable D call. This CDR3 has 12 residues. Germline V gene lookup returns CDR1 MGHRA and CDR2 YSYEKL. Trimming took off 0 bases at V and 7 bases at J, with 6 bases between the two ends. This CDR3 reads CASSQDEVEAFF. For the CDR3, the DNA is TGCGCCAGCAGCCAAGATGAGGTTGAAGCTTTCTTT.

This chain's CDR3 is CASSQEGGNNEQFF. The CDR3 nucleotides are TGCGCCAGCAGCCAAGAAGGGGGAAACAATGAGCAGTTCTTC. V is TRBV5-1 and J is TRBJ2-1; TRBD1 is a possible D gene (6 bases). Germline CDR1 and CDR2: SGHRS and YFSETQ. Deletions cut 4 bases from V and 5 bases from J, with 13 bases between. This CDR3 contains 14 residues.

This clonotype was found many times. The chain carries TRBV20-1 and TRBJ1-1; 7 bases line up with TRBD1. The germline CDR1 and CDR2 sequences are DFQATT and SNEGSKA (reference sequence). The CDR3 has 16 amino acids. With V trimmed by 6 bases and J by 0 bases, 13 bases remained unmatched. CDR3 in amino acids: CSALDRAVIMNTEAFF. CDR3 bases: TGCAGTGCACTAGACAGGGCTGTGATCATGAACACTGAAGCTTTCTTT.

The V gene is TRBV29-1, the J gene TRBJ2-1; TRBD2 matches at 12 bases. Trimming at V came to 6 bases and at J to 10 bases, leaving 16 bases not matched to a gene. The CDR3 has 16 residues. The germline CDR1 and CDR2 sequences are SQVTM and ANQGSEA. CDR3 protein: CSVETSGRTEGSEQFF. DNA of the CDR3: TGCAGCGTGGAGACTAGCGGGAGAACAGAGGGATCGGAGCAGTTCTTC.

This chain links TRBV20-1 with TRBJ2-5; 9 bases line up with TRBD2. With V trimmed by 4 bases and J by 6 bases, 6 bases remained unmatched. There are 13 residues in the CDR3. CDR1 DFQATT and CDR2 SNEGSKA come from the germline V gene (reference sequence). DNA for the CDR3: TGCAGTGCTAAACTAGCGGGTGGGCAGACCCAGTACTTC. Residues: CSAKLAGGQTQYF.